The T cell receptor (beta chain) described here comes from a study of blood T cell repertoires in COVID-19. Study summary: Sources were T cells, B-cell-depleted T cells, or PBMCs; the material itself was cDNA or gDNA.

The data were produced by immunoSEQ multiplex PCR, yet TCRdb's version contains in-frame clones alone and is incomplete. Seen here are approximately 140,000 clones, 88% observed once, and the top ten hold more than 2%. V was clipped by 5 bases and J by 3 bases, with 13 bases between them. Per the germline V gene, CDR1 is SNHLY and CDR2 is FYNNEI. This CDR3 comprises 15 residues. Input material: peripheral blood. This receptor was identified in a man in his 70s with active COVID-19. The chain is built from TRBV2 and TRBJ1-4; unclear D gene. CDR3 nucleotide sequence: TGTGCCAGCAGTTCGTCCCGGAGCCCTAATGAAAAACTGTTTTTT. Translating gives CASSSSRSPNEKLFF.